The 13 T cell receptor beta chains below come from one sample, sequenced in a study of cytomegalovirus exposure and HLA in healthy donors. The PCR employed 60 Vbeta primers together with 13 Jbeta primers. Produced via immunoSEQ multiplex PCR; TCRdb's table is partial and in-frame only. The sample holds some 170,000 clones, 80% seen once. The sequencing sample was made of PBMCs. The source of these receptors is a man aged 25-45 years in good health and CMV-seronegative.

The gene calls are TRBV28 and TRBJ2-5; 7 bases map to TRBD1. The germline V gene encodes CDR1 MDHEN and CDR2 SYDVKM. The CDR3 loop spans 16 amino acids. V lost 3 bases to trimming and J lost 2 bases; unmatched junction nucleotides: 9. Here the CDR3 reads CASSLSDREVQETQYF. In DNA form, the CDR3 reads TGTGCCAGCAGTTTGAGCGACAGGGAAGTGCAAGAGACCCAGTACTTC.

The chain recombines TRBV7-3 with TRBJ2-3, with a weak D call TRBD2 (5 bases). Germline loops: CDR1 SGHTA, CDR2 FQGTGA. V gave up 3 bases and J gave up 5 bases, with 12 bases separating them. This CDR3 comprises 14 residues. CDR3 in DNA: TGTGCCAGCAGCTTTGTCGGAGGCGGAGATACGCAGTATTTT. As protein: CASSFVGGGDTQYF.

V gene TRBV28 combines with J gene TRBJ1-1, with D uncertain. The CDR3 has 12 residues. Looked up from germline, CDR1 is MDHEN and CDR2 is SYDVKM. Trimming removed 7 bases at V and 0 bases at J, with 6 bases between. In DNA form, the CDR3 reads TGTGCCAGCAAAGAGATGAACACTGAAGCTTTCTTT. Its translation is CASKEMNTEAFF.

This clone appeared a few times. The CDR3 sequence: CAISEFRGTQETQYF. The CDR3, as DNA: TGTGCCATCAGTGAGTTTAGGGGAACCCAAGAGACCCAGTACTTC. The chain couples TRBV10-3 to TRBJ2-5; possible D gene TRBD1, 5 bases. Deletions cut 1 base from V and 1 base from J, with 10 bases between. Germline V CDR1 and CDR2: ENHRY, SYGVKD. CDR3 length equals 15 residues.

The rearrangement joins TRBV5-4 to TRBJ1-1; D remains ambiguous. The CDR3 sequence is 13 residues long. The germline gives CDR1 SGHNT, CDR2 YYREEE (reference sequence). V was cut by 2 bases and J by 6 bases, with 11 bases left in between. The CDR3 DNA is TGTGCCAGCAGCTTCGGCAGCCGGGCTGAAGCTTTCTTT. Its protein product is CASSFGSRAEAFF.

As concerns this clone: Other nucleotide sequences in the sample specify the same CDR3. The chain carries TRBV20-1 and TRBJ1-1; weak D call: TRBD1 (6 bases). V dropped 6 bases and J dropped 4 bases, with 9 bases sitting between them. The CDR3 loop spans 11 amino acids. Looked up from germline, CDR1 is DFQATT and CDR2 is SNEGSKA (reference sequence). The CDR3 here is CSAPRGTEAFF. The CDR3, as DNA: TGCAGTGCCCCCAGGGGCACTGAAGCTTTCTTT.

The gene calls are TRBV5-6 and TRBJ2-7; 8 bases align to TRBD2. This CDR3 comprises 14 residues. Losses at the gene ends were 4 bases for V and 1 base for J; bases not matched to a gene: 4. Germline CDR1 and CDR2: SGHDT and YYEEEE. CDR3 in amino acids: CASSGGGLSYEQYF. CDR3 DNA: TGTGCCAGCAGCGGCGGGGGGCTGTCCTACGAGCAGTACTTC. Complete variable domain (other parts from reference TRBV5-6 and TRBJ2-7): DAGVTQSPTHLIKTRGQQVTLRCSPKSGHDTVSWYQQALGQGPQFIFQYYEEEERQRGNFPDRFSGHQFPNYSSELNVNALLLGDSALYLCASSGGGLSYEQYFGPGTRLTVT.

This chain joins TRBV15 and TRBJ2-1, with TRBD2 identical over 14 bases. Germline values: CDR1 LNHNV, CDR2 YYDKDF (reference sequence). There are 17 residues in the CDR3. The J segment lost 10 bases and the V segment lost 3 bases, leaving 11 bases of the junction unmatched. CDR3 residues: CATSSPQTSGREKEQFF. Here the CDR3 DNA reads TGTGCCACCAGCAGCCCCCAGACTAGCGGGAGGGAGAAGGAGCAGTTCTTC.

The chain is built from TRBV19 and TRBJ1-5; tentatively, D is TRBD1 (6 bases). The CDR3 has 14 amino acids. Trimming left V 2 bases short and J 7 bases short, with 12 bases between. In germline, CDR1 is LNHDA, CDR2 SQIVND (reference sequence). This CDR3 is CASSIRTEGQPQHF. The CDR3 bases are TGTGCCAGTAGTATACGGACAGAGGGACAGCCCCAGCATTTT. The variable domain in full, with the rest retrieved from reference TRBV19 and TRBJ1-5, is DGGITQSPKYLFRKEGQNVTLSCEQNLNHDAMYWYRQDPGQGLRLIYYSQIVNDFQKGDIAEGYSVSREKKESFPLTVTSAQKNPTAFYLCASSIRTEGQPQHFGDGTRLSIL.

V usage is TRBV9 and J usage is TRBJ1-5; D is unresolved. This CDR3 region has 14 residues. Deletions cut 0 bases from V and 5 bases from J, with 9 bases between. CDR1 is SGDLS and CDR2 is YYNGEE in the germline V gene. The CDR3 loop reads CASSVGSTDQPQHF. The CDR3 coding sequence is TGTGCCAGCAGCGTAGGTTCTACGGATCAGCCCCAGCATTTT.

V and J are TRBV9 and TRBJ2-1; 7 nucleotides line up with TRBD1. Looked up from germline, CDR1 is SGDLS and CDR2 is YYNGEE. This CDR3 is 17 amino acids long. J lost 1 base, V lost 4 bases, and 11 bases had no gene match. CDR3 bases: TGTGCCAGCAGCTCCAGCATCCGGGACAGTTCCTACAATGAGCAGTTCTTC. Amino acid sequence: CASSSSIRDSSYNEQFF. Full variable domain (remainder filled in from reference TRBV9 and TRBJ2-1): DSGVTQTPKHLITATGQRVTLRCSPRSGDLSVYWYQQSLDQGLQFLIQYYNGEERAKGNILERFSAQQFPDLHSELNLSSLELGDSALYFCASSSSIRDSSYNEQFFGPGTRLTVL.

This clone has a handful of counts. The genes are TRBV7-6 and TRBJ2-2, with D perhaps TRBD1 (6 bases). From germline, CDR1 is SGHVS and CDR2 FNYEAQ. V lost 0 bases and J lost 4, with 12 bases in between. The CDR3 consists of 16 residues. The CDR3 coding sequence is TGTGCCAGCAGCTTAGCATCGCAGGGGAGCACCGGGGAGCTGTTTTTT. Protein sequence: CASSLASQGSTGELFF.

This clone was detected only a few times. V and J are TRBV27 and TRBJ2-5; D not certain. The V end was cut by 6 bases, the J end by 0 bases, with 14 bases between. Germline V CDR1 and CDR2: MNHEY, SMNVEV (reference sequence). The CDR3 is made up of 15 amino acids. CDR3 in amino acids: CASRPLNRDQETQYF. In DNA form, the CDR3 reads TGTGCCAGCAGACCCCTGAACCGGGACCAAGAGACCCAGTACTTC.